The rows below give T cell receptor beta chains drawn from one sample of a study of T cell responses to AZD1222 COVID-19 vaccine. Profiled with immunoSEQ multiplex PCR; TCRdb holds only in-frame clones, not every one. Here the sample spans about 130,000 clones, approximately 85% being singletons. The sample here was peripheral blood, taken on day 0 of AZD1222 vaccination. These receptors were obtained from an adult in good health. The CDR3 runs from the conserved cysteine through the conserved F or W. The order of the fields is J gene, clone size, V gene, D gene, CDR3 DNA, CDR3 protein. D genes are given only for firm matches. Rows give clone size only sometimes, using once, few, many, or a class for an expanded clone.

>TRBJ2-7|once|TRBV5-1|TRBD1
TGCGCCAGCAGCCGGGACAGCTACGAGCAGTACTTC
CASSRDSYEQYF
>TRBJ1-5|.|TRBV19|TRBD1
TGTGCCAGTAGGACAGGACAGGGGAACAATCAGCCCCAGCATTTT
CASRTGQGNNQPQHF
>TRBJ2-7|.|TRBV7-2|TRBD1
TGTGCCAGCAGCTTAGTTGTCGGCAGGGGGTACGAGCAGTACTTC
CASSLVVGRGYEQYF
>TRBJ1-6|.|TRBV27|.
TGTGCCAGCAGTTTAAATCCCTATGCATTCGGCATTGATTCACCCCTCCACTTT
CASSLNPYAFGIDSPLHF
>TRBJ1-3|.|TRBV30|.
TGTGCCTGGAAGAAGAGCTTCTCTGGAAACACCATATATTTT
CAWKKSFSGNTIYF
>TRBJ1-1|.|TRBV19|.
TGTGCCAGTAAGGAAAGGGAGCACACTGAAGCTTTCTTT
CASKEREHTEAFF
>TRBJ2-6|.|TRBV18|.
TGTGCCAGCTCACCTGGGACGTCAAGCTCTGGGGCCAACGTCCTGACTTTC
CASSPGTSSSGANVLTF
>TRBJ2-6|.|TRBV15|.
TGTGCCACCAGCAGAGACAGGAGCGGTGGGGCCAACGTCCTGACTTTC
CATSRDRSGGANVLTF
>TRBJ1-5|few|TRBV12-3/TRBV12-4|.
TGTGCCAGCGGGGGGGATTACCTTCCCCAGCATTTT
CASGGDYLPQHF
>TRBJ2-7|.|TRBV3-1/TRBV3-2|.
TGTGCCAGCAGCCAAGACTACAGGGCGTACTACGAGCAGTACTTC
CASSQDYRAYYEQYF
>TRBJ1-5|.|TRBV18|TRBD1
TGTGCCAGCTCACCGAGCAACAGGGGCGGTGATCAGCCCCAGCATTTT
CASSPSNRGGDQPQHF
>TRBJ1-6|.|TRBV2|TRBD1
TGTGCCAGCATAGAGGACAGGGGATATAATTCACCCCTCCACTTT
CASIEDRGYNSPLHF
>TRBJ2-1|.|TRBV6-5|.
TGTGCCAGCAGTTTAGTCGGACTGGGGGAGCAGTTCTTC
CASSLVGLGEQFF
>TRBJ1-5|few|TRBV4-2|.
TGTGCCAGCAGCCACACGCTAGGGGAGCCCCAGCATTTT
CASSHTLGEPQHF
>TRBJ1-1|.|TRBV7-9|.
TGTGCCAGCAGCTTCGAAGGGACCAACACTGAAGCTTTCTTT
CASSFEGTNTEAFF
>TRBJ2-7|.|TRBV19|TRBD1
TGTGCCAGTAGTGTCTATCTTGGGACAGGAGAGCAGTACTTC
CASSVYLGTGEQYF
>TRBJ2-5|.|TRBV5-1|TRBD2
TGCGCCAGTCACGGGGGGAACCAAGAGACCCAGTACTTC
CASHGGNQETQYF
>TRBJ2-3|.|TRBV11-2|.
TGTGCCAGCAGCTTGCGGGGTCGCAATACGCAGTATTTT
CASSLRGRNTQYF
>TRBJ2-1|.|TRBV2|TRBD2
TGTGCCAGCAGTGAAGAGATCGAGCGGGGGTACAATGAGCAGTTCTTC
CASSEEIERGYNEQFF
>TRBJ1-2|.|TRBV21-1|.
TGTGCCAGCAGCAAGAACAGGGATGGCTACACCTTC
CASSKNRDGYTF
>TRBJ2-5|.|TRBV20-1|TRBD2
TGCAGGTTGGGGGGGGTATGGACCCAGTACTTC
CRLGGVWTQYF
>TRBJ2-5|few|TRBV10-3|.
TGTGCCATCAGTGGGGGAATCCAAGAGACCCAGTACTTC
CAISGGIQETQYF
>TRBJ1-4|.|TRBV29-1|.
TGCAGCGTTGAAGGGATGGCCGACGAAAAACTGTTTTTT
CSVEGMADEKLFF
>TRBJ2-5|.|TRBV3-1/TRBV3-2|TRBD2
TGTGCCAGCAGCCAAGAGTCACTAGCGGGGCCTGAGACCCAGTACTTC
CASSQESLAGPETQYF
>TRBJ1-3|.|TRBV28|.
TGTGCCAGCAGTTTAAATCCAGGCCTTGGAAACACCATATATTTT
CASSLNPGLGNTIYF
>TRBJ1-1|once|TRBV11-2|.
TGTGCCAGCAGCTTAGGCGGAGCCGCCGGCACTGAAGCTTTCTTT
CASSLGGAAGTEAFF
>TRBJ1-5|.|TRBV20-1|.
TGCAGTGCGAGTATGGGTCCGAATCAGCCCCAGCATTTT
CSASMGPNQPQHF
>TRBJ1-2|.|TRBV13|.
TGTGCCAGCAGCGCCGACAGAATCTATGGCTACACCTTC
CASSADRIYGYTF
>TRBJ2-7|.|TRBV20-1|.
TGCAGTGCCTTGAGATCTGCCGAGCAGTACTTC
CSALRSAEQYF
>TRBJ1-2|.|TRBV6-6|TRBD1
TGTGCCAGCGAGGAGGGGGCGAGTGGCTACACCTTC
CASEEGASGYTF
>TRBJ1-5|.|TRBV10-2|.
TGCGCCAGCAAGCAGGGTTCCGCTCAGCCCCAGCATTTT
CASKQGSAQPQHF
>TRBJ2-7|.|TRBV19|.
TGTGCCAGTAGTATCCTGTCCGGGACCTCTCCCTACGAGCAGTACTTC
CASSILSGTSPYEQYF
>TRBJ2-2|.|TRBV12-5|.
TGTGCTAGTGGTTCCTCACCGGGACCGCACACCGGGGAGCTGTTTTTT
CASGSSPGPHTGELFF
>TRBJ2-3|.|TRBV7-2|TRBD2
TGTGCCAGCAGCTTAGCGCTAGCGGCCCGCACAGATACGCAGTATTTT
CASSLALAARTDTQYF
>TRBJ2-2|once|TRBV28|.
TGTGCCAGCAAAGTTACCATTGGACAGCGGACGAACACCGGGGAGCTGTTTTTT
CASKVTIGQRTNTGELFF
>TRBJ1-1|.|TRBV2|TRBD1
TGTGCCAGCAGTTCACAGGGGGAGAACACTGAAGCTTTCTTT
CASSSQGENTEAFF
>TRBJ2-2|.|TRBV11-2|.
TGTGCCAGCAGCTTAGTCACAGTCACCGGGGAGCTGTTTTTT
CASSLVTVTGELFF
>TRBJ2-2|.|TRBV5-1|.
TGCGCCAGCAGCTTGGGGGGTGCCAACACCGGGGAGCTGTTTTTT
CASSLGGANTGELFF
>TRBJ2-7|.|TRBV16|.
TGTGCCAGCAGTCCTCGCAGTAGTGGCGAGCAGTACTTC
CASSPRSSGEQYF
>TRBJ1-6|few|TRBV7-9|.
TGTGCCAGCAGCTTACGGGCACGAAATTCACCCCTCCACTTT
CASSLRARNSPLHF
>TRBJ2-3|.|TRBV4-2|TRBD2
TGTGCCAGCAGCCGCCCACTAGCGGGGGGGCCAGGGGATACGCAGTATTTT
CASSRPLAGGPGDTQYF
>TRBJ2-1|.|TRBV19|.
TGTGCCACCTGTACGGGGACACCCTGGGGTACTGAGCAGTTCTTC
CATCTGTPWGTEQFF
>TRBJ1-1|.|TRBV5-8|.
TGTGCCAGCAGCTTGTACGATGGGGAGCGTTTCTTT
CASSLYDGERFF
>TRBJ1-6|once|TRBV18|.
TGTGCCAGCTCACCGCTAGACAGGTCCGGCAATTCACCCCTCCACTTT
CASSPLDRSGNSPLHF
>TRBJ2-7|.|TRBV6-5|.
TGTGCCAGCAGTAACAGCTACGAGCAGTACTTC
CASSNSYEQYF
>TRBJ1-6|few|TRBV4-1|.
TGCGCCAGCAGGGATTTTGGTAAAACCTATAATTCACCCCTCCACTTT
CASRDFGKTYNSPLHF
>TRBJ2-1|.|TRBV5-1|TRBD2
TGCGCCAGCAGCCCTAAGCGGGAGGGCCGGAATGAGCAGTTCTTC
CASSPKREGRNEQFF
>TRBJ1-6|.|TRBV11-2|.
TGTGCCAGCACCTCCTACTGGGGGTCACCCCTCCACTTT
CASTSYWGSPLHF
>TRBJ2-3|.|TRBV5-1|.
TGCGCCAGCAGCTTAACAGGGCCAGATACGCAGTATTTT
CASSLTGPDTQYF
>TRBJ1-4|.|TRBV5-4|.
TGTGCCAGCAGCTTGCCCCAGGGGAATGAAAAACTGTTTTTT
CASSLPQGNEKLFF
>TRBJ1-3|.|TRBV9|.
TGTGCCAGCAGCCCGGGGATTAGAAACACCATATATTTT
CASSPGIRNTIYF
>TRBJ2-3|.|TRBV5-1|.
TGCGCCAGCAGCTTGGGGGGTAGTTACACAGATACGCAGTATTTT
CASSLGGSYTDTQYF
>TRBJ1-1|once|TRBV19|TRBD1
TGTGCCAGTAGGACCTCGGACAGGGGGTTGTTTGTTGAAGCTTTCTTT
CASRTSDRGLFVEAFF
>TRBJ2-7|.|TRBV5-6|.
TGTGCCAGCAGCTCTAGAGGAGGGGGCGCAGGGTACGAGCAGTACTTC
CASSSRGGGAGYEQYF
>TRBJ2-3|.|TRBV12-2|.
TGTGCAAGTCGCTTAGGGCTTGGGGGCACAGATACGCAGTATTTT
CASRLGLGGTDTQYF
>TRBJ2-5|once|TRBV11-2|TRBD2
TGTGCCAGCAGCTTAAACCTAGCGGAAGAGACCCAGTACTTC
CASSLNLAEETQYF
>TRBJ2-2|.|TRBV6-4|TRBD2
TGTGCCAGCAAAGGACTAGCGGACACCGGGGAGCTGTTTTTT
CASKGLADTGELFF
>TRBJ2-1|.|TRBV9|.
TGTGCCAGCAGCGGGGGCTTCGGTGAAAATGAGCAGTTCTTC
CASSGGFGENEQFF
>TRBJ2-7|.|TRBV7-6|TRBD2
TGTGCCAGCAGCCTGGGGGGGGTTGACGAGCAGTACTTC
CASSLGGVDEQYF
>TRBJ1-2|.|TRBV19|TRBD1
TGTGCCAGTAGTGTCTCGACAGGGCGCGGCTACACCTTC
CASSVSTGRGYTF